The rows below give T cell receptor beta chains drawn from one sample of a study of prognosis after radiotherapy for stage I lung cancer. TCRdb reprocessed the multiplex PCR reads via MiXCR and lists one record per CDR3 protein. Here the sample spans under 30,000 distinct CDR3 sequences, 31% being singletons. The source material was PBMCs, sampled before or after stereotactic body radiation therapy (not recorded which). These receptor sequences come from a donor of 50 years or more with non-small cell lung cancer. The CDR3 runs from the conserved cysteine through the conserved F or W. D genes are given only for firm matches. Clone size is shown for a subset of rows, as once, few, many or a class of expanded clone.

d_call cdr3_length clone_size j_call v_call cdr3_aa cdr3_nt
TRBD2 19 NA TRBJ2-2 TRBV7-6 CASSLATSGPFINTVELFF TGTGCCAGCAGCCTAGCAACTAGCGGGCCCTTCATTAACACCGTGGAGCTGTTTTTT
NA 16 many TRBJ1-1 TRBV7-9 CASSLSLGFGNTEAFF TGTGCCAGCAGCTTAAGTCTTGGGTTTGGGAACACTGAAGCTTTCTTT
NA 16 many TRBJ2-7 TRBV10-3 CAISEAPQTGRDEQYF TGTGCCATCAGTGAAGCCCCACAGACAGGACGGGACGAGCAGTACTTC
NA 14 NA TRBJ2-1 TRBV6-1 CASREGRAPYEQFF TGTGCCAGCAGGGAAGGCAGGGCCCCCTACGAGCAGTTCTTC
NA 14 medium-sized TRBJ2-7 TRBV5-1 CASSLDSTTYEQYF TGCGCCAGCAGCTTAGACAGCACCACGTACGAGCAGTACTTC
TRBD2 15 medium-sized TRBJ2-1 TRBV11-2 CASSSTSEYYNEQFF TGTGCCAGCAGCTCGACTAGCGAATACTACAATGAGCAGTTCTTC
NA 14 NA TRBJ2-6 TRBV19 CASSISPVANVLTF TGTGCCAGTAGTATATCCCCTGTGGCCAACGTCCTGACTTTC
TRBD1 13 many TRBJ2-1 TRBV20-1 CSASGTAWHEQFF TGCAGTGCTAGTGGGACAGCATGGCATGAGCAGTTCTTC
TRBD2 15 many TRBJ2-1 TRBV7-2 CASSLGTSAFNEQFF TGTGCCAGCAGCTTAGGTACTAGCGCGTTTAATGAGCAGTTCTTC
NA 16 few TRBJ2-3 TRBV10-3 CAISASDSLSTDTQYF TGTGCCATCAGTGCCAGTGATAGTCTGAGCACAGATACGCAGTATTTT
NA 13 large TRBJ1-6 TRBV15 CATSRRALLPLHF TGTGCCACCAGCAGGAGAGCGCTACTTCCCCTCCACTTT
TRBD1 16 many TRBJ1-3 TRBV6-5 CASSYRTGSSGNTIYF TGTGCCAGCAGTTACCGGACAGGAAGCTCTGGAAACACCATATATTTT
NA 16 many TRBJ2-7 TRBV6-5 CASSYVGGLWAYEQYF TGTGCCAGCAGTTACGTCGGGGGTTTGTGGGCCTACGAGCAGTACTTC
NA 15 many TRBJ1-6 TRBV6-2/TRBV6-3 CASGRPGQINSPLHF TGTGCCAGCGGGAGACCGGGACAAATAAATTCACCCCTCCACTTT
NA 13 many TRBJ1-5 TRBV11-2 CASSLGPRDPQHF TGTGCCAGCAGCTTAGGCCCCAGGGATCCTCAGCATTTT
NA 13 many TRBJ1-1 TRBV9 CASRKSGRSEAFF TGTGCCAGCAGAAAGAGTGGGCGCTCTGAAGCTTTCTTT
TRBD1 16 NA TRBJ1-1 TRBV28 CASSPTGTGGITEDFF TGTGCCAGCAGTCCTACCGGGACAGGGGGCATCACTGAAGATTTCTTT
NA 13 many TRBJ1-4 TRBV10-3 CAISGGTGEKLFF TGTGCCATCAGTGGAGGGACTGGTGAAAAACTGTTTTTT
TRBD1 15 NA TRBJ2-2 TRBV7-2 CASNLDRGFSGELFF TGTGCCAGCAACCTGGACAGGGGGTTTTCCGGGGAGCTGTTTTTT
TRBD1 16 NA TRBJ1-2 TRBV6-9 CASSYGTGALNYGYTF TGTGCCAGCAGTTACGGGACAGGGGCACTCAACTATGGCTACACCTTC
NA 15 many TRBJ2-3 TRBV10-2 CASSEGGASTDTQYF TGCGCCAGCAGTGAGGGGGGGGCTAGCACAGATACGCAGTATTTT
TRBD1 13 NA TRBJ2-3 TRBV29-1 CSVTGTGGLGQYF TGCAGCGTCACTGGGACAGGGGGTTTAGGGCAGTATTTT
NA 14 many TRBJ1-1 TRBV12-3/TRBV12-4 CASSLAGQKTEAFF TGTGCCAGCAGTTTAGCGGGTCAGAAAACTGAAGCTTTCTTT
NA 14 many TRBJ2-5 TRBV28 CASTLNRDLETQYF TGTGCCAGCACTTTGAACAGGGACTTGGAGACCCAGTACTTC
NA 12 many TRBJ2-7 TRBV7-9 CASSLGGGGEYF TGTGCCAGCAGCTTAGGCGGGGGCGGTGAGTACTTC
NA 15 many TRBJ2-7 TRBV9 CASSLPDRFSYEQYF TGTGCCAGCAGTCTTCCCGACAGGTTCTCCTACGAGCAGTACTTC
NA 16 many TRBJ2-7 TRBV28 CASSSSLVLGAYEQYF TGTGCCAGCAGTTCCTCCCTAGTCCTAGGAGCCTACGAGCAGTACTTC
NA 14 NA TRBJ2-7 TRBV6-1 CASSEDSLSYDQYF TGTGCCAGCAGTGAGGACAGCCTATCCTACGATCAGTACTTC
NA 16 medium-sized TRBJ1-5 TRBV20-1 CSARRTGENSNQPQHF TGCAGTGCTAGACGGACGGGAGAAAATAGCAATCAGCCCCAGCATTTT
NA 12 many TRBJ1-2 TRBV30 CAWSDSNYGYTF TGTGCCTGGTCCGACAGTAACTATGGCTACACCTTC
NA 13 many TRBJ2-7 TRBV27 CASRPTLDYEQYF TGTGCCAGCAGACCCACCTTAGATTACGAGCAGTACTTC
NA 12 many TRBJ2-3 TRBV10-3 CAISESGDTQYF TGTGCCATCAGTGAGTCAGGAGATACGCAGTATTTT
NA 14 many TRBJ2-3 TRBV2 CASSPAGQRDTQYF TGTGCCAGCAGTCCAGCGGGACAGAGAGATACGCAGTATTTT
TRBD2 14 many TRBJ2-5 TRBV20-1 CSAIDGTSQETQYF TGCAGTGCTATAGACGGGACTAGCCAAGAGACCCAGTACTTC
NA 14 many TRBJ2-3 TRBV6-5 CASSYRLDTDTQYF TGTGCCAGCAGTTACCGCCTAGACACAGATACGCAGTATTTT
NA 15 many TRBJ2-7 TRBV5-6 CASSPQGGLSYEQYF TGTGCCAGCAGCCCGCAAGGGGGGCTCTCCTACGAGCAGTACTTC
TRBD2 15 medium-sized TRBJ2-3 TRBV10-3 CAISGTREGADTQYF TGTGCCATCAGTGGTACGCGGGAGGGGGCAGATACGCAGTATTTT
TRBD2 16 many TRBJ2-7 TRBV27 CASSYTGTSGAYEQYF TGTGCCAGCAGTTATACCGGGACTAGCGGGGCCTACGAGCAGTACTTC
TRBD1 13 NA TRBJ2-7 TRBV3-1 CASSPRQGYEQYF TGTGCCAGCAGCCCCAGACAGGGGTACGAGCAGTACTTC
NA 17 NA TRBJ2-1 TRBV27 CASSFFSVVNSYNEQFF TGTGCCAGCAGCTTTTTCAGCGTGGTCAACTCCTACAATGAGCAGTTCTTC
TRBD1 16 once TRBJ1-6 TRBV27 CARKQTGIPLGSPLHF TGTGCCAGGAAACAGACAGGGATTCCCTTAGGTTCACCCCTCCACTTT
TRBD1 16 NA TRBJ2-2 TRBV7-9 CASGPGGYLNTGELFF TGTGCCAGCGGTCCAGGGGGCTATCTAAACACCGGGGAGCTGTTTTTT
NA 16 many TRBJ1-2 TRBV3-1 CASSQPSSRGSYGYTF TGTGCCAGCAGCCAACCTTCTTCCAGGGGTAGCTATGGCTACACCTTC
NA 17 many TRBJ2-1 TRBV12-3/TRBV12-4 CASSFPQDRSSYNEQFF TGTGCCAGCAGTTTCCCCCAAGACAGAAGCTCCTACAATGAGCAGTTCTTC
TRBD2 15 many TRBJ2-7 TRBV20-1 CSAPAGTSGSYEQYF TGCAGTGCTCCCGCCGGGACTAGCGGGAGCTACGAGCAGTACTTC
NA 15 many TRBJ2-7 TRBV6-5 CASSYSIETAYEQYF TGTGCCAGCAGTTACTCGATCGAAACAGCCTACGAGCAGTACTTC
NA 16 many TRBJ2-3 TRBV7-6 CASKAGPPTGTDTQYF TGTGCCAGCAAGGCAGGGCCTCCGACTGGCACAGATACGCAGTATTTT